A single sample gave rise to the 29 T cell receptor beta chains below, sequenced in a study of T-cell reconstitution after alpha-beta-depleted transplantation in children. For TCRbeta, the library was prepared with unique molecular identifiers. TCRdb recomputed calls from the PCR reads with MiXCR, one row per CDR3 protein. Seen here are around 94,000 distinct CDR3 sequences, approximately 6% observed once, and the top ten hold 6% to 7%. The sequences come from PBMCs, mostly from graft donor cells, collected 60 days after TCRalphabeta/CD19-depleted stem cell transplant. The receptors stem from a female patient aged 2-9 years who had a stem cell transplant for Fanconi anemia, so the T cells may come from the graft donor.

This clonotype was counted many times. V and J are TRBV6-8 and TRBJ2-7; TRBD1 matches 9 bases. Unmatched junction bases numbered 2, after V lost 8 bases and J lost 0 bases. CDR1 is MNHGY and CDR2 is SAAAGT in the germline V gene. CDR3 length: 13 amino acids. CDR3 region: CASGTGYSYEQYF. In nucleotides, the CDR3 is TGTGCCAGCGGGACAGGGTACTCCTACGAGCAGTACTTC.

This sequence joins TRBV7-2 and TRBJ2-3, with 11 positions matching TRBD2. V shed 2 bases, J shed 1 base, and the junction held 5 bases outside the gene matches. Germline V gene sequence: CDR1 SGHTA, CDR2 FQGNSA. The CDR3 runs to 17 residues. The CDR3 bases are TGTGCCAGCAGCTTATTAGCGGGGGGGTGGGGCACAGATACGCAGTATTTT. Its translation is CASSLLAGGWGTDTQYF.

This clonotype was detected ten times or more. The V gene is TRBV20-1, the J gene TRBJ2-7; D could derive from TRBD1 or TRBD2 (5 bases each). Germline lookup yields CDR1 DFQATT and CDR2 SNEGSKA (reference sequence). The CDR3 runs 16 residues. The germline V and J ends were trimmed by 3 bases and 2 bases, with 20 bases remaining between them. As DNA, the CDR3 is TGCAGTGCTAGTGCCCCCCTTTCGGGGCCCCCCTACGAGCAGTACTTC. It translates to CSASAPLSGPPYEQYF.

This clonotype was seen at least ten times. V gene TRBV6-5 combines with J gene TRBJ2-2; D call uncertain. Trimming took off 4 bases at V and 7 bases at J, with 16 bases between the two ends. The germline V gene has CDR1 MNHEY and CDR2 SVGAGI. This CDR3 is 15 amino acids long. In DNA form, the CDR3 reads TGTGCCAGCAGTTCCCTTTTTATAGGTGGCGGGGAGCTGTTTTTT. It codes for CASSSLFIGGGELFF.

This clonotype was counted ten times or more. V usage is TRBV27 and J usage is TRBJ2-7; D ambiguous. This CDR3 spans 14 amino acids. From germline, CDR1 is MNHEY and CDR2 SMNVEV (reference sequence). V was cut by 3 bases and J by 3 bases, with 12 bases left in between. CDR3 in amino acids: CASSLGWWNYEQYF. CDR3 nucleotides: TGTGCCAGCAGTTTGGGATGGTGGAACTACGAGCAGTACTTC.

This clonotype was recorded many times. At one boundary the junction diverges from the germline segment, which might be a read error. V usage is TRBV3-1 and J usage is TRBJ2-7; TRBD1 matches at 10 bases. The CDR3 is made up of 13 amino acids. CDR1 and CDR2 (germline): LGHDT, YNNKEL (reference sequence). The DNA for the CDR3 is TGTGCCAGCAGCCAAGGACAGGGGGCGAGCAGTACTTTC. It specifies CASSQGQGASSTF.

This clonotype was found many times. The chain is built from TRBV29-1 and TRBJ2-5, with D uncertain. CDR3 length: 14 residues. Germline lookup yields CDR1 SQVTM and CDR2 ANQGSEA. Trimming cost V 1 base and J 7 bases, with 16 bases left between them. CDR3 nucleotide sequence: TGCAGCGTTGAAGCTGGCCCAGGCCAGGTGACCCAGTACTTC. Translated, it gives CSVEAGPGQVTQYF. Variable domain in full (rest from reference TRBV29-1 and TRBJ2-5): SAVISQKPSRDICQRGTSLTIQCQVDSQVTMMFWYRQQPGQSLTLIATANQGSEATYESGFVIDKFPISRPNLTFSTLTVSNMSPEDSSIYLCSVEAGPGQVTQYFGPGTRLLVL.

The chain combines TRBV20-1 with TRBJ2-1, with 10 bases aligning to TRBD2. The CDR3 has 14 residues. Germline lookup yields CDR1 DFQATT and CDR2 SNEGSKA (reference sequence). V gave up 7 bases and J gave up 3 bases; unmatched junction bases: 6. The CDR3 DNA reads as TGCAGTGTACTAGCGGGGTTCCTCTACAATGAGCAGTTCTTC. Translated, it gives CSVLAGFLYNEQFF.

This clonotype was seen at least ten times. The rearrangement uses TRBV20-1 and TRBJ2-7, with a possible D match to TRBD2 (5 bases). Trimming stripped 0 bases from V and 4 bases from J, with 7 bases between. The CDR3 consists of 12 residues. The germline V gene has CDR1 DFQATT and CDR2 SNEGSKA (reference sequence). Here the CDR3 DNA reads TGCAGTGCTAGAGAGGACTGGTACGAGCAGTACTTC. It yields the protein CSAREDWYEQYF.

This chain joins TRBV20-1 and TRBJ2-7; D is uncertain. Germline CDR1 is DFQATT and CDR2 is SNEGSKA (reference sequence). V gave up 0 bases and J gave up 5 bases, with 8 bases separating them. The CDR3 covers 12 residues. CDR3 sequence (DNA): TGCAGTGCTAGAGATCTCGGTGACGAGCAGTACTTC. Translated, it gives CSARDLGDEQYF.

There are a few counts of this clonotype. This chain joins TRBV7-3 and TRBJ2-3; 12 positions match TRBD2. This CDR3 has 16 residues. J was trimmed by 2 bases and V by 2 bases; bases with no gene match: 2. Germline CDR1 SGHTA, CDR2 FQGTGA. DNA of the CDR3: TGTGCCAGCAGCTTAGCTAGCGGGGGGGCCACAGATACGCAGTATTTT. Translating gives CASSLASGGATDTQYF.

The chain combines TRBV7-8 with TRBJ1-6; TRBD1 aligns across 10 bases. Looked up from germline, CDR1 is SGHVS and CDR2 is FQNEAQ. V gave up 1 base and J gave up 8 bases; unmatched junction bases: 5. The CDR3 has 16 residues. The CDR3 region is CASSLDWTGGYSPLHF. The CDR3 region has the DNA TGTGCCAGCAGCTTAGATTGGACAGGGGGATATTCACCCCTCCACTTT.

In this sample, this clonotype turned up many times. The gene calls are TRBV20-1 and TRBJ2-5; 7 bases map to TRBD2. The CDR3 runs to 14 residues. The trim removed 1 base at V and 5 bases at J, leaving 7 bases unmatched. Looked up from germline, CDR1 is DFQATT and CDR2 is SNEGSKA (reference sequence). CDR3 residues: CSARGGASGETQYF. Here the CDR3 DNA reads TGCAGTGCTAGAGGAGGCGCTAGCGGCGAGACCCAGTACTTC.

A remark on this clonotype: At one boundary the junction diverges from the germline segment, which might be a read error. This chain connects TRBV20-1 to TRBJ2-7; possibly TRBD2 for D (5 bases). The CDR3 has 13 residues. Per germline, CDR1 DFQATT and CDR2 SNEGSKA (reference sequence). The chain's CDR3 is CSAREGVGYEQYF. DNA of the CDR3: TGCAGTGCCAGAGAGGGTGTTGGCTACGAGCAGTACTTC.

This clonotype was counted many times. CDR3 DNA: TGCAGTGTTCCAGCCCAGGATAGCGGCGCAGATACGCAGTATTTT. Amino acids: CSVPAQDSGADTQYF. The J gene is TRBJ2-3, the V gene TRBV20-1; perhaps TRBD2 as D (6 bases). Trimming shortened V by 7 bases and J by 4 bases, and 21 bases separated the two germline ends. CDR1 is DFQATT, CDR2 SNEGSKA, per germline (reference sequence). This CDR3 is built from 15 residues.

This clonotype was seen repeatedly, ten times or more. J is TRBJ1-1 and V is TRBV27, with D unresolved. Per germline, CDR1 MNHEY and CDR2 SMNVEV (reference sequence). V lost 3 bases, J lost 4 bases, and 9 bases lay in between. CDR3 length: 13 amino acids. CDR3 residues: CASSFQARTEAFF. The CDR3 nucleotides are TGTGCCAGCAGTTTTCAGGCCCGCACTGAAGCTTTCTTT.

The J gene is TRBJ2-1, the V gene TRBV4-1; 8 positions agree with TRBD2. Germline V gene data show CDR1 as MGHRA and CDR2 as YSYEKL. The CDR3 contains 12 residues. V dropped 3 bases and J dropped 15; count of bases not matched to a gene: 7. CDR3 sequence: CASSQSGRGVFF. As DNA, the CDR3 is TGCGCCAGCAGCCAGAGCGGGAGAGGGGTGTTCTTC.

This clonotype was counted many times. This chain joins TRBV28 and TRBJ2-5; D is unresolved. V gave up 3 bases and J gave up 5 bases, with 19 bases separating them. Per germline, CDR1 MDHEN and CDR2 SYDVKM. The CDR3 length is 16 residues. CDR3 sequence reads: CASSLFLGLGRETQYF. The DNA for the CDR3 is TGTGCCAGCAGTTTGTTCCTGGGGTTGGGTAGGGAGACCCAGTACTTC.

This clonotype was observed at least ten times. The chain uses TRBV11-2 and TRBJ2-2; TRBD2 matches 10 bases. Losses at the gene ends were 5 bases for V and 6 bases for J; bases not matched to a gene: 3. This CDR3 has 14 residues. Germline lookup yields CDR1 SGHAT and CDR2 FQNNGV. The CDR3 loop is CASSHGTSAGELFF. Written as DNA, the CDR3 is TGTGCCAGCAGCCACGGGACTAGCGCCGGGGAGCTGTTTTTT. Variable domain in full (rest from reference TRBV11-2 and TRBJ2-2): EAGVAQSPRYKIIEKRQSVAFWCNPISGHATLYWYQQILGQGPKLLIQFQNNGVVDDSQLPKDRFSAERLKGVDSTLKIQPAKLEDSAVYLCASSHGTSAGELFFGEGSRLTVL.

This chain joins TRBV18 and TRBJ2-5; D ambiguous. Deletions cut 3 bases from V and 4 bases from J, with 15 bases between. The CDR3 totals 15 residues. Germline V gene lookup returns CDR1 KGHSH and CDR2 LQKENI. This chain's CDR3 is CASSPTSGHGETQYF. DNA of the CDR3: TGTGCCAGCTCACCGACCTCGGGTCATGGAGAGACCCAGTACTTC.

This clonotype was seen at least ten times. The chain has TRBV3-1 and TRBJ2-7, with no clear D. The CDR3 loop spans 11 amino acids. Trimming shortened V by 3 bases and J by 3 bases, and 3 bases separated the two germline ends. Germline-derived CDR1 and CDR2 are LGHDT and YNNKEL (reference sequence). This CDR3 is CASSHFYEQYF. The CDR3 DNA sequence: TGTGCCAGCAGCCATTTCTACGAGCAGTACTTC.

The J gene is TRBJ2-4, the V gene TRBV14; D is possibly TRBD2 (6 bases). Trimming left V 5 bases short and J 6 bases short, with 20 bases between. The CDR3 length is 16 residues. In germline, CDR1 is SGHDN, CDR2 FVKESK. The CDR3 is CASSRSGGYKGNIQYF. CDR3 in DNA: TGTGCCAGCAGCAGAAGCGGAGGGTATAAGGGAAACATTCAGTACTTC. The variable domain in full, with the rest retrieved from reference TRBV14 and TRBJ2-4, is EAGVTQFPSHSVIEKGQTVTLRCDPISGHDNLYWYRRVMGKEIKFLLHFVKESKQDESGMPNNRFLAERTGGTYSTLKVQPAELEDSGVYFCASSRSGGYKGNIQYFGAGTRLSVL.

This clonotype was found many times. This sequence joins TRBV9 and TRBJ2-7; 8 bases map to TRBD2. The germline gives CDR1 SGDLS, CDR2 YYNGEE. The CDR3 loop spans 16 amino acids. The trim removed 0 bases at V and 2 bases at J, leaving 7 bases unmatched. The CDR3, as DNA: TGTGCCAGCAGCGTAGAACCCCTAGCGGGTACCTACGAGCAGTACTTC. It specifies CASSVEPLAGTYEQYF. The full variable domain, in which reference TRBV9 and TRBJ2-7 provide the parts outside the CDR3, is DSGVTQTPKHLITATGQRVTLRCSPRSGDLSVYWYQQSLDQGLQFLIQYYNGEERAKGNILERFSAQQFPDLHSELNLSSLELGDSALYFCASSVEPLAGTYEQYFGPGTRLTVT.

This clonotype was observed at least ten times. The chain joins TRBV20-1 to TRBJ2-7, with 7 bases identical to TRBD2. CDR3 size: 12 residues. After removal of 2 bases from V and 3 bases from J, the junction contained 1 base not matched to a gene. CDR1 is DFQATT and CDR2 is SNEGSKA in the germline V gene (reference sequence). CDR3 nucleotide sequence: TGCAGTGCTAGACTAGCGGACTACGAGCAGTACTTC. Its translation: CSARLADYEQYF.

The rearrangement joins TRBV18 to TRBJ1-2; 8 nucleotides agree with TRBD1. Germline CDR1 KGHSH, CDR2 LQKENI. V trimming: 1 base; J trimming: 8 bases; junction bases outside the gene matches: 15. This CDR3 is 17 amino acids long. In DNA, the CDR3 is TGTGCCAGCTCACCACTTCTTCCTGGTGCAGGGGGCGAAGGCTACACCTTC. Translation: CASSPLLPGAGGEGYTF.

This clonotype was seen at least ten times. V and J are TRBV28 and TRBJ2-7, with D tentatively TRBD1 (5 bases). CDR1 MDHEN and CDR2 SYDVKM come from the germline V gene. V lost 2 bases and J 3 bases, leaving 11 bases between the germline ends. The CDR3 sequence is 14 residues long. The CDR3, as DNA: TGTGCCAGCAGTTTAATCACCAGGGACTACGAGCAGTACTTC. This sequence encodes CASSLITRDYEQYF.

CDR3: CASSTSGVSNEQFF. The CDR3 DNA reads as TGTGCCAGTAGTACCAGCGGGGTAAGCAATGAGCAGTTCTTC. The chain is built from TRBV19 and TRBJ2-1, with 7 bases matching TRBD2. Unmatched junction bases numbered 6, after V lost 4 bases and J lost 6 bases. Germline CDR1 and CDR2: LNHDA and SQIVND (reference sequence). The length of the CDR3 is 14 residues.

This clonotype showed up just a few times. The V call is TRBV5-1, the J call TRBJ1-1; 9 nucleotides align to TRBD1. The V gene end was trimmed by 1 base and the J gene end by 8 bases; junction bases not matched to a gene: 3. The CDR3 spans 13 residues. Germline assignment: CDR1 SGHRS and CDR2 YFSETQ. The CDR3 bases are TGCGCCAGCAGCTTGTTGGGACAGGGCGAAGCTTTCTTT. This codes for CASSLLGQGEAFF.

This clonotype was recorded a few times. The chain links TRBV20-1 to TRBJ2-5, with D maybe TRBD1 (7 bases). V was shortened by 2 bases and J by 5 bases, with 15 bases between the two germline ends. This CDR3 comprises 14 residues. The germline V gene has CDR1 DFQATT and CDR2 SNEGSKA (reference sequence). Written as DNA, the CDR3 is TGCAGTGCTAGACTACAGGGGCGGGGTGAGACCCAGTACTTC. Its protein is CSARLQGRGETQYF.